This TCR beta chain was sequenced in a study of STAT5B mutations in CD4+ large granular lymphocyte leukemia. Turning to the study itself: Among healthy donors, a particular HLA allele went with more CDR3 'QG' motifs. General study findings and limits: Patient CD4-sorted repertoires stayed more clonal than healthy ones after leukemic-clone removal.

Regarding this clone: The antigen is not known.

The method was immunoSEQ multiplex PCR; TCRdb's version includes in-frame clones alone and lacks a portion of them. The repertoire holds fewer than 40,000 clones, 71% seen once, with 0.4% to 0.45% in the top ten. Material: CD4+ T cells from blood buffy coats. The origin of this receptor is a human donor in good health.

The CDR3 coding sequence is TGCGCCAGCAGCTCCGGCCTGACTAGCGGCACAGATACGCAGTATTTT. It specifies CASSSGLTSGTDTQYF. V usage is TRBV5-1 and J usage is TRBJ2-3; 8 positions match TRBD2. Looked up from germline, CDR1 is SGHRS and CDR2 is YFSETQ. This CDR3 is 16 amino acids long. V trimming: 3 bases; J trimming: 1 base; junction bases outside the gene matches: 7.